The clone carrying this TCR beta chain was seen a single time. The target antigen is unknown. V was pared by 7 bases and J by 4 bases, with 8 bases of the junction left unmatched. Germline CDR1 and CDR2: SGHNT and YYREEE (reference sequence). CDR3 length: 14 residues. This entry is derived from a study of cytomegalovirus exposure and HLA in healthy donors. Turning to the study itself: An early release of data contained about 85 million unique TCRs, which came from HLA-typed donors.

The PCR was carried out with 60 Vbeta primers and 13 Jbeta primers. The method was immunoSEQ multiplex PCR; TCRdb's version includes in-frame clones alone and lacks a portion of them. The table shows 110,000 or so clones, with around 68% occurring only once. Study results and limitations: About 87% or about 30% of the time was how often most TCR beta V segments were productive, according to an earlier analysis.

The clonotype was recovered from a woman in her 50s in good health and CMV-seropositive. The sample was PBMCs. This chain links TRBV5-4 with TRBJ2-1, with TRBD2 identical over 7 bases. CDR3 coding DNA: TGTGCCAGCGGGGGGGAGCGGGCATACAATGAGCAGTTCTTC. Residues: CASGGERAYNEQFF.